This T cell receptor beta chain emerged from a study of shared clonotypes between healthy human individuals. Overall study: Donors, aged 18 to 49, were two women and a few men.

Under the authors' procedure: Filtering differed since immunoSEQ provided only junctions, with no quality scores. Profiling relied on immunoSEQ multiplex PCR, and the TCRdb table lists in-frame clones only, not all of them. Clonal size and the V and J genes are those of that table, whereas D and trimming came from the DNA. Of around 2.1 million clones in the sample, roughly 95% were seen once. This CDR3 contains 11 residues. Germline lookup yields CDR1 ENHRY and CDR2 SYGVKD. The V gene lost 7 bases and the J gene lost 7 bases, with 10 bases spanning the gap. In this sample, this clone turned up once. This clonotype was sampled from a man in his late teens or twenties in good health. V usage is TRBV10-3 and J usage is TRBJ1-1; D unresolved. The sample was naive CD4+ T cells sorted from blood. Subset meaning: CD45RA+ positively selected. CDR3 sequence (DNA): TGTGCCATCAAGGATGGGATTGAAGCTTTCTTT. As protein: CAIKDGIEAFF.